This entry features one T cell receptor beta chain sequence. What it recognizes is unknown. The sample carries other DNA sequences with the same CDR3. This sample stems from a study of shared clonotypes between healthy human individuals. Overall study context: Those who served as donors were two women and three men between the ages of 18 and 49. Regarding the study as a whole: Estimated clonotype richness was generally higher in naive than memory subsets. Sequencing depth was expected to influence donor clonotype sharing.

Method: immunoSEQ multiplex PCR; TCRdb's copy keeps in-frame clones and lacks some. The table records a few million clones, approximately 96% of them present only once. The sample comprised naive CD4+ T cells sorted from blood. Noted subset: CD45RA+ positively selected. This sequence was found in a man younger than 30 in good health.

In DNA, the CDR3 is TGCAGCGTTGTCAGGCTGAACACTGAAGCTTTCTTT. It translates to CSVVRLNTEAFF. The chain uses TRBV29-1 and TRBJ1-1; no reliable D call. The CDR3 is 12 residues long. Germline V gene sequence: CDR1 SQVTM, CDR2 ANQGSEA. The V end lost 4 bases, the J end lost 0 bases, and 6 bases lay between the germline ends.